The sequence of this T cell receptor beta chain was determined in a study of human thymus T cells (TCRdb year 2020). With regard to the full study: The study described the TCR alpha and beta repertoires in roughly 8 infant thymus samples and a handful of matching peripheral blood samples. Donor ages ranging from about 6 to 250 days were recorded, and 5 to 7 male and a couple of female infants were included in the cohort.

The investigation overall reported the following: On average, about 730,000 unique TCRB clonotypes were obtained from thymus samples, compared with 70,000 to 90,000 from blood samples. V and J gene segment usage appeared biased in both thymic and peripheral blood repertoires.

Using the immunoSEQ multiplex PCR assay, the TCRB and TCRAD loci were amplified from a standardized quantity of quality-controlled genomic DNA. Amplicons spanned the V(D)J region at a length sufficient to cover the CDR3 and identify V and J genes. Through the commercial immunoSEQ service, the amplicons were sequenced on an Illumina platform. In the authors' own workflow: Primer bias and sequencing errors were corrected using previously described methods, and TCRAD and TCRB definitions followed the IMGT database. The repertoires were analysed using immunoSEQ Analyzer 3.0 and VDJTools for basic statistics, V/J segment usage, diversity estimates, rarefaction and pairwise overlap. Diversity was estimated with Chao1, ChaoE, Efron-Thisted, Shannon and inverse Simpson indices, and also on datasets down-sampled to the smallest sample. Repertoire overlap used strict matching of CDR3 nucleotide sequence, V gene and J gene, with Jaccard-based multidimensional scaling clustering. TCRdb retrieved this table from immuneACCESS and kept in-frame rearrangements only. Not all clones are present; in checked studies, unresolved V genes account for under half, and no reason is known for the remainder. Clone size and V and J calls were adopted from that table, with D and trimming inferred from the DNA. The sample profile shows 55,000 to 70,000 clones; 94% of them were found once. The top ten clones comprise 5.5% to 7% of the sample.

The germline ends are 13 bases apart after V is trimmed by 0 bases and J by 5 bases. Counted from cysteine to phenylalanine, this CDR3 has 15 amino acids. Left in the record is the CDR3 DNA by itself, 45 bases read in frame from the first base. The germline V gene encodes CDR1 MGHRA and CDR2 YSYEKL. Immunologically healthy infants undergoing open corrective cardiac surgery for congenital heart defects in Finland were used as donors. For four of the eight donors, a small 0.5-1 mL aliquot of peripheral blood was collected during surgery. For blood samples, genomic DNA was extracted from all available leukocytes instead of from a fixed number of cells. ACK lysis buffer was used to remove erythrocytes from the blood, and the remaining leukocytes were kept as pellets at -70 degrees C. A QIAsymphony instrument was used to extract genomic DNA from the frozen cell pellets. A note on this clone: Its antigen specificity is not known. Within one base of it there is no much larger clone, and no base qualities were kept.

Recombination joined TRBV4-1 with TRBJ2-5, with no confidently assigned D gene. Source material: blood. The sequence derives from a boy under two years old with a congenital heart defect but otherwise immunologically healthy. The sequenced DNA: TGCGCCAGCAGCCAAGATTGGGGAAAGTGGGAGACCCAGTACTTC. The translation is CASSQDWGKWETQYF.